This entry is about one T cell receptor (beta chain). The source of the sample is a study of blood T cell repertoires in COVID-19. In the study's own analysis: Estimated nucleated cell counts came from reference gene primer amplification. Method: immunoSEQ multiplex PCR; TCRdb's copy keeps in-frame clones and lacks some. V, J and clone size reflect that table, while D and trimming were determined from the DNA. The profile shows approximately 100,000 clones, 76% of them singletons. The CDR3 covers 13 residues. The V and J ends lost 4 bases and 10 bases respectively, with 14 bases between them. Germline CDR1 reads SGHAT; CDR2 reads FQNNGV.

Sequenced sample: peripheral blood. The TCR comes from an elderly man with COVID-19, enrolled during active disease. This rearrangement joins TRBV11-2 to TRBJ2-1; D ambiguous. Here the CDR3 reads CASSSHLDGEQFF. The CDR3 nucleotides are TGTGCCAGCAGCTCCCACCTAGACGGGGAGCAGTTCTTC.